The 18 T cell receptor beta chains below come from one sample, sequenced in a study of blood T cell repertoires in COVID-19. Clones were sequenced by immunoSEQ multiplex PCR, and TCRdb holds only the in-frame ones, with some missing. The data show under 200,000 clones, more than 60% seen once. The sample taken for sequencing was peripheral blood. Receptors were obtained from a man in his 70s with acute or convalescent COVID-19.

The chain joins TRBV12-5 to TRBJ2-1; 8 bases agree with TRBD2. With 9 bases clipped from V and 10 bases from J, the junction kept 11 bases outside the gene matches. The CDR3 consists of 13 residues. Looked up from germline, CDR1 is LGHNT and CDR2 is FRNRAP. Written as DNA, the CDR3 is TGTGCTAGCCTGAGAGGGGCTAGCGGGGAGCAGTTCTTC. Its translation: CASLRGASGEQFF.

The chain is built from TRBV6-5 and TRBJ1-1, with TRBD1 as a possible D gene (6 bases). The CDR3 spans 14 residues. V lost 4 bases and J lost 1, with 10 bases in between. Germline-derived CDR1 and CDR2 are MNHEY and SVGAGI. CDR3 in DNA: TGTGCCAGCAGTTCCCGGGGGGCGAACACTGAAGCTTTCTTT. Encoded protein: CASSSRGANTEAFF.

This clone has just a few counts. V and J are TRBV6-6 and TRBJ1-2; TRBD1 matches at 8 bases. The CDR3 sequence is 15 residues long. Germline V gene lookup returns CDR1 MNHNY and CDR2 SVGAGI (reference sequence). V dropped 2 bases and J dropped 4; count of bases not matched to a gene: 6. CDR3 amino acids: CASSYPQGAGYGYTF. The CDR3 nucleotides read TGTGCCAGCAGTTACCCTCAGGGGGCTGGCTATGGCTACACCTTC.

The chain is built from TRBV18 and TRBJ1-3; 7 bases align to TRBD1. V lost 3 bases, J lost 7 bases, and 6 bases stayed unmatched. CDR1 and CDR2 from the germline V gene are KGHSH and LQKENI. This CDR3 has 14 residues. The CDR3 reads CASSPRQGGNTIYF. CDR3 DNA sequence: TGTGCCAGCTCACCGCGACAGGGTGGGAACACCATATATTTT.

The chain couples TRBV19 to TRBJ2-5, with TRBD1 matching over 10 bases. V shed 8 bases, J shed 3 bases, and the junction held 6 bases outside the gene matches. Germline V gene data show CDR1 as LNHDA and CDR2 as SQIVND (reference sequence). This CDR3 contains 14 residues. The DNA of the CDR3 is TGTGCCAGTCGAGGACAGGGGGAGAAAGAGACCCAGTACTTC. Amino acid sequence: CASRGQGEKETQYF.

This clone was seen just once. V and J are TRBV21-1 and TRBJ2-3; the D segment call TRBD1 is taken from the table without a DNA check. TRBV21-1 is a listed pseudogene. The CDR3 loop spans 16 amino acids. CDR3 nucleotide sequence: TGTGCCAGCAGCATGTACAGACAACCTATCACAGATACGCAGTATTTT. Protein product: CASSMYRQPITDTQYF.

The rearrangement links TRBV6-1 to TRBJ2-3, with TRBD1 as a possible D gene (6 bases). V was trimmed by 2 bases and J by 7 bases, leaving 19 bases between them. Looked up from germline, CDR1 is MNHNS and CDR2 is SASEGT. This CDR3 spans 16 amino acids. CDR3 region: CASSESASLRGNTQYF. DNA for the CDR3: TGTGCCAGCAGTGAATCGGCTAGCCTGAGGGGGAATACGCAGTATTTT.

This clone appeared a single time. The V and J genes are TRBV18 and TRBJ1-1; TRBD1 matches 7 bases. Germline V CDR1 and CDR2: KGHSH, LQKENI. CDR3 length: 14 amino acids. V dropped 6 bases and J dropped 1; count of bases not matched to a gene: 5. CDR3 in DNA: TGTGCCAGCTCGCAGGGACAGTCGAACACTGAAGCTTTCTTT. Its protein product is CASSQGQSNTEAFF.

The chain carries TRBV6-5 and TRBJ2-1, with 11 bases fitting TRBD2. Trimming at V came to 2 bases and at J to 7 bases, leaving 7 bases not matched to a gene. Germline CDR1 and CDR2: MNHEY and SVGAGI. The CDR3 sequence is 16 residues long. The CDR3 spells CASSYLVAGGPNEQFF. The CDR3 nucleotides are TGTGCCAGCAGTTACCTAGTAGCGGGGGGGCCTAATGAGCAGTTCTTC.

The chain couples TRBV24-1 to TRBJ1-4; D gene ambiguous. Germline-derived CDR1 and CDR2 are KGHDR and SFDVKD. The V end lost 3 bases, the J end lost 7 bases, and 17 bases lay between the germline ends. The CDR3 covers 16 residues. The CDR3 sequence: CATSDPDRLGGEKLFF. As DNA, the CDR3 is TGTGCCACCAGTGATCCAGACCGATTAGGAGGTGAAAAACTGTTTTTT.

The chain links TRBV28 to TRBJ2-7; 13 bases match TRBD2. V shed 8 bases, J shed 4 bases, and the junction held 5 bases outside the gene matches. CDR3 length: 14 residues. Germline CDR1 reads MDHEN; CDR2 reads SYDVKM. The CDR3 region has the DNA TGTGCCAGCTTACGGACTAGCGGGAGTTACGAGCAGTACTTC. Protein product: CASLRTSGSYEQYF.

CDR3 loop: CAITEGRDFSPLHF. In DNA, the CDR3 is TGTGCCATCACCGAGGGAAGGGATTTTTCACCCCTCCACTTT. The chain joins TRBV10-3 to TRBJ1-6; the D is unclear. This CDR3 is 14 amino acids long. The germline CDR1 and CDR2 sequences are ENHRY and SYGVKD. Trimming removed 7 bases from V and 9 bases from J, with 16 bases in between.

V and J are TRBV12-3 or TRBV12-4 and TRBJ1-4, with 7 bases fitting TRBD1. V gave up 5 bases and J gave up 8 bases; unmatched junction bases: 5. The CDR3 runs 13 residues. The CDR3 DNA follows: TGTGCCAGCAGTCCCCGGGACAGCGAAAAACTGTTTTTT. Encoded protein: CASSPRDSEKLFF.

The V gene is TRBV7-9, the J gene TRBJ2-7, with unresolved D. Trimming took 5 bases from V and 3 from J, leaving 8 bases between them. The CDR3 has 12 amino acids. Germline-derived CDR1 and CDR2 are SEHNR and FQNEAQ (reference sequence). In nucleotides, the CDR3 is TGTGCCAGCAGCCCTACAGACTACGAGCAGTACTTC. Translated, it gives CASSPTDYEQYF.

The chain uses TRBV7-9 and TRBJ2-7; D possibly corresponds to TRBD1 (6 bases). Trimming took 3 bases from V and 3 from J, leaving 15 bases between them. CDR3 length: 15 amino acids. CDR1 and CDR2 (germline): SEHNR, FQNEAQ (reference sequence). As DNA, the CDR3 is TGTGCCAGCAGCTTCCTTCGGACAGCAGGCTACGAGCAGTACTTC. Amino acid sequence: CASSFLRTAGYEQYF.

V usage is TRBV24-1 and J usage is TRBJ2-7, with D possibly matching TRBD1 (6 bases). The CDR3 loop spans 14 amino acids. Trimming took 5 bases from V and 1 from J, leaving 11 bases between them. Germline V gene lookup returns CDR1 KGHDR and CDR2 SFDVKD. The CDR3: CATSVGRGSYEQYF. Here the CDR3 DNA reads TGTGCCACCAGTGTTGGCAGGGGATCCTACGAGCAGTACTTC.

The chain employs TRBV2 and TRBJ2-2, with D perhaps TRBD2 (6 bases). Trimming cost V 3 bases and J 0 bases, with 8 bases left between them. The length of the CDR3 is 15 residues. Germline CDR1 reads SNHLY; CDR2 reads FYNNEI. CDR3 protein: CASSERGSNTGELFF. CDR3 sequence (DNA): TGTGCCAGCAGTGAGCGGGGCTCGAACACCGGGGAGCTGTTTTTT.

The chain has TRBV18 and TRBJ2-5, with 8 positions matching TRBD1. V shed 3 bases, J shed 5 bases, and the junction held 8 bases outside the gene matches. The CDR3 is made up of 15 amino acids. Germline-derived CDR1 and CDR2 are KGHSH and LQKENI. The CDR3 DNA is TGTGCCAGCTCACCCGACAGGGGCGCTCGGGAGACCCAGTACTTC. It yields the protein CASSPDRGARETQYF.